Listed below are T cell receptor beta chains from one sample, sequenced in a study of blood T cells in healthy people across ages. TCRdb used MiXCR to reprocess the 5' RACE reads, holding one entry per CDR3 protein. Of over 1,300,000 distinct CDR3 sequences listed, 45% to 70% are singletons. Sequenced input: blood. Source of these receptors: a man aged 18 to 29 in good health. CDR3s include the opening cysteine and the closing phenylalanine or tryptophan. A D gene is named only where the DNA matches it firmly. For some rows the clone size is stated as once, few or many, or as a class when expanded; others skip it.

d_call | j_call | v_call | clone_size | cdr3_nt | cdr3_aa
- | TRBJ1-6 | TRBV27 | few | TGTGCCAGCAGTTTAGGGAGTTACTATAATTCACCCCTCCACTTT | CASSLGSYYNSPLHF
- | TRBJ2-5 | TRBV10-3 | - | TGTGCCATCAGTGGAACCTTGGACAGACAAGAGACCCAGTACTTC | CAISGTLDRQETQYF
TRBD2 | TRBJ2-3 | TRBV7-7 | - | TGTGCTAGCAGCCGTACTAGCGGGGGGGCGGATACGCAGTATTTT | CASSRTSGGADTQYF
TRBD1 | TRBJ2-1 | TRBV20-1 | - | TGCAGTGCTAGAGATCCGGACAGGGGGTACAATGAGCAGTTCTTC | CSARDPDRGYNEQFF
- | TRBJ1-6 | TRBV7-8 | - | TGTGCCAGCAGCCCCCGCAGCAGGGGCAATTCACCCCTCCACTTT | CASSPRSRGNSPLHF
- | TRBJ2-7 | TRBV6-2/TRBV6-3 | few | TGTGCCAGCAGTGACGGTGGGACCCTAGGGGGAAGCTACGAGCAGTACTTC | CASSDGGTLGGSYEQYF
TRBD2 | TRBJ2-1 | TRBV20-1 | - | TGCAGTGCTAGGGCTCCCTTGACTAGCGGGGGGGTCACCCTTGGGGGTGAGCAGTTCTTC | CSARAPLTSGGVTLGGEQFF
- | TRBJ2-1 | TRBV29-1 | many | TGCAGCGAGACTAGGGATTACAATGAGCAGTTCTTC | CSETRDYNEQFF
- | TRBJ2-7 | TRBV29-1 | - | TGCAGCGTTGCCGGGACTCAGATCCTTAACTACGAGCAGTACTTC | CSVAGTQILNYEQYF
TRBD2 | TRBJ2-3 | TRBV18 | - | TGTGCCAGCTCACCGGGACTAGCGGAGAGGGGTACTACGCAGTATTTT | CASSPGLAERGTTQYF
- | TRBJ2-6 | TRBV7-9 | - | TGTGCCAGCAGCTTAGGGGGAGGTCAGAGGGCCAACGTCCTGACTTTC | CASSLGGGQRANVLTF
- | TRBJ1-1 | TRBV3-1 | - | TGTGCCAGCAGGTGTCCAGCGCCACACAAGAACACTGAAGCTTTCTTT | CASRCPAPHKNTEAFF
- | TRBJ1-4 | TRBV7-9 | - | TGTGCCAGCAGCCCACAGGGCTCTAATGAAAAACTGTTTTTT | CASSPQGSNEKLFF
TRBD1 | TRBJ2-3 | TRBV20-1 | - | TGCAGTGTAAACCTCAGGGGGTTTGGATCAGATACGCAGTATTTT | CSVNLRGFGSDTQYF
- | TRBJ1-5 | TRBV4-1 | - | TGCGCCAGCAGCCAAGGGGGGGCAGGATTACAGCCCCAGCATTTT | CASSQGGAGLQPQHF
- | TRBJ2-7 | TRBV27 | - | TGTGCCAGCAGTTCCCTCCGCGGGACGGCAACCTCCTACGAGCAGTACTTC | CASSSLRGTATSYEQYF
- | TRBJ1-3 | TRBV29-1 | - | TGCAGCGTCCGTGGGGCCTTACTTGACACCATATATTTT | CSVRGALLDTIYF
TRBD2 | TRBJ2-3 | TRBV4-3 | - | TGCGCCAGCAGCCAAGATTTGGCGGGGGGGTTTACAGATACGCAGTATTTT | CASSQDLAGGFTDTQYF
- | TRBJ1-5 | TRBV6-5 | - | TGTGCCAGCAGCACCAGGGGTGAGCAGCCCCAGCATTTT | CASSTRGEQPQHF
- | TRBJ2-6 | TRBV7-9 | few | TGTGCCAGCAGCTCCCTGCCCTCTGGGGCCAACGTCCTGACTTTC | CASSSLPSGANVLTF
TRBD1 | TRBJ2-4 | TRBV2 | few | TGTGCCAGTGCCTCCGGGACAGGGTTTTGGAACATTCAGTACTTC | CASASGTGFWNIQYF
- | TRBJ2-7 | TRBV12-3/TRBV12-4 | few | TGTGCCAGCAGTCCTAACAGGGTAGGGGAGCAGTACTTC | CASSPNRVGEQYF
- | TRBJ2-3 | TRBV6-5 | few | TGTGCCAGCAGCTCCGGGACGCCCAGCCTCACAGATACGCAGTATTTT | CASSSGTPSLTDTQYF
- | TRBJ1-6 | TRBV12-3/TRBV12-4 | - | TGTGCCAGCAGTCGTTTTACGGGCAGTTACCGGAATTCACCCCTCCACTTT | CASSRFTGSYRNSPLHF
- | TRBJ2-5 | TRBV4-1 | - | TGCGCCAGCAGCCGAGCACACAGGTTCCAAGAGACCCAGTACTTC | CASSRAHRFQETQYF
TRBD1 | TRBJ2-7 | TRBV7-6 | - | TGTGCCAGCAGAGCTGACAGGGCGGGCGAGCAGTACTTC | CASRADRAGEQYF
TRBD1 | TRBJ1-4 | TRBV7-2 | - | TGTGCCAGCAGCCAGGGGGGACAGGGATTCGAAAAACTGTTTTTT | CASSQGGQGFEKLFF
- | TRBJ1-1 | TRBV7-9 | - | TGTGCCAGCAGCGTGGACGGTCTCGAAATGAACACTGAAGCTTTCTTT | CASSVDGLEMNTEAFF
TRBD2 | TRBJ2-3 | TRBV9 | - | TGTGCCAGCAGCGTAGGGACTAGCGGCGAAGATACGCAGTATTTT | CASSVGTSGEDTQYF
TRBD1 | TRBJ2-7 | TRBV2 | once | TGTGCCAGCAGTGCCCAGGGGGAAGCCTACGAGCAGTACTTC | CASSAQGEAYEQYF
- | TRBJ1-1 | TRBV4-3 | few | TGCGCCAGCAGCCAAGATTTCCGATATGAAGCTTTCTTT | CASSQDFRYEAFF
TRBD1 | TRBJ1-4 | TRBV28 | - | TGTGCCAGCAAGGGGACAGGGTTTTTCGGGGAAAAACTGTTTTTT | CASKGTGFFGEKLFF
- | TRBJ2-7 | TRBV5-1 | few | TGCGCCAGCAGCTTGGGCCCAGGGCACTCCTACGAGCAGTACTTC | CASSLGPGHSYEQYF
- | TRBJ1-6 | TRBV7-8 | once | TGTGCCAGCAGCTCGGGACGGAGAGATTCACCCCTCCACTTT | CASSSGRRDSPLHF
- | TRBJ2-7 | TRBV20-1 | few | TGCAGTGCTAGAGGAGGGATCCTTGGCGAGCAGTACTTC | CSARGGILGEQYF
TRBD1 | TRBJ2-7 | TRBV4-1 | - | TGCGCCAGCAGCCAAGATCAGAACAGGGGGCTTTACGAGCAGTACTTC | CASSQDQNRGLYEQYF
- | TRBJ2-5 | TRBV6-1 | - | TGTGCCAGCAGTGAAGTGAACAGGGAAGAGACCCAGTACTTC | CASSEVNREETQYF
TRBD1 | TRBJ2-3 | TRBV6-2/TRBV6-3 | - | TGTGCCAGCAAAAAAACAGGGGCGAGGAGAGCAGATACGCAGTATTTT | CASKKTGARRADTQYF
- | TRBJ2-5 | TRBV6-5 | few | TGTGCCAGCATGGGGTTACAAGAGACCCAGTACTTC | CASMGLQETQYF
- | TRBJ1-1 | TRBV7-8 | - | TGTGCCAGCAGCTTCCCAGGGATCGCTGAAGCTTTCTTT | CASSFPGIAEAFF
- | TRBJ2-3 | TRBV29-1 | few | TGCAGCGTTATGGGGACTGCTAGCACAGATACGCAGTATTTT | CSVMGTASTDTQYF
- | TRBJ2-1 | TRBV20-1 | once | TGCAGTGCCGGACAAACCAACTACAATGAGCAGTTCTTC | CSAGQTNYNEQFF
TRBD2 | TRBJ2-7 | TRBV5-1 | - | TGCGCCAGCAGCCCCGGGGGAGGGAGCTCCTACGAGCAGTACTTC | CASSPGGGSSYEQYF
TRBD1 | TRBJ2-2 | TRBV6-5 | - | TGTGCCAGCAGTCAAAGACAGGGGGCTGCCGGGGAGCTGTTTTTT | CASSQRQGAAGELFF
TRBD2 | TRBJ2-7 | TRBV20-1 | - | TGCAGTGCCCAGAGCGGGGGAGGATTCAACGAGCAGTACTTC | CSAQSGGGFNEQYF
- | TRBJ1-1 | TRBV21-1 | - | TGTGCCACCAAACGTGGGAAGGCTTTCTTT | CATKRGKAFF
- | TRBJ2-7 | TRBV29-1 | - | TGCAGCGTTGAGAACGGTTACAATGAGCAGTACTTC | CSVENGYNEQYF
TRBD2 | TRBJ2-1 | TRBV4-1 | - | TGCGCCAGCAGCCAAGATCAGCTGACTAGCGGGAGAGTCAATGAGCAGTTCTTC | CASSQDQLTSGRVNEQFF
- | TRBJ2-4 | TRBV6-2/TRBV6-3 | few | TGTGCCAGTAGACTGCATTGGACACAGTACTTC | CASRLHWTQYF
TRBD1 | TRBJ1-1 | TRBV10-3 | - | TGTGCCATCAATGGGGCAGGGACAGGGGTGGCTGAAGCTTTCTTT | CAINGAGTGVAEAFF
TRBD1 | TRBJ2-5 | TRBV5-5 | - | TGTGCCAGCAGCTTATGGGACAGGGGGCCGCAAGAGACCCAGTACTTC | CASSLWDRGPQETQYF
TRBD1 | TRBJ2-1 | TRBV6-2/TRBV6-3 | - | TGTGCCAGCAGCATCCCAGGGGGCTTCATTAATGAGCAGTTCTTC | CASSIPGGFINEQFF
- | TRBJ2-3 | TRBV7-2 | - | TGTGCCAGCAGCTTAGGGGGATTAGGGGATACGCAGTATTTT | CASSLGGLGDTQYF
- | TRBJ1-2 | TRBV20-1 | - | TGCAGTGCTAGCCCCTCTACAGGTTCGACTTTTGACTATGGCTACACCTTC | CSASPSTGSTFDYGYTF
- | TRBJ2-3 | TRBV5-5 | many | TGTGCCAGCAGCTCCGGACTATCCACAGATACGCAGTATTTT | CASSSGLSTDTQYF
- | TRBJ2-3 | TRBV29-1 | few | TGCAGCGTTACAGCTAGCACAGATACGCAGTATTTT | CSVTASTDTQYF